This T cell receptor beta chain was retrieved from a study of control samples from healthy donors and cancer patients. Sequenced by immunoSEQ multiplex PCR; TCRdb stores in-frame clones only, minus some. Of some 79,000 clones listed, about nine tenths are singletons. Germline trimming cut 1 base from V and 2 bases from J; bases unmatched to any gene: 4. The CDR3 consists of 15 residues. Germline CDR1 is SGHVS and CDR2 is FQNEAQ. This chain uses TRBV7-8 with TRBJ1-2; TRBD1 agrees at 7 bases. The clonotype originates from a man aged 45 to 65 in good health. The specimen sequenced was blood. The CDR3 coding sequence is TGTGCCAGCAGCTTAGAGGGGACAGCGAACTATGGCTACACCTTC. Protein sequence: CASSLEGTANYGYTF.